The present TCR beta chain was sequenced within a study of shared clonotypes between healthy human individuals. Study-level information: Each donor had three CD4 naive, three CD4 memory, two CD8 naive and one CD8 memory plate.

The germline CDR1 and CDR2 sequences are SEHNR and FQNEAQ (reference sequence). The CDR3 contains 14 residues. V dropped 1 base and J dropped 4 bases, with 7 bases sitting between them. Overall study results and limits: Only a few donors were included, so the genetic and exposure-history diversity represented was limited.

In regard to this clone: The target antigen is unknown.

Replicate PCRs run on sorted subsets employed around 200 ng DNA, some 33,000 T cell genomes. In the authors' methods: Without quality scores, immunoSEQ junctional reads could not be filtered like full-length reads. Libraries were prepared by immunoSEQ multiplex PCR; TCRdb keeps only in-frame clonotypes and omits some of them. V and J calls and clone size are as listed in that table; D and trimming were resolved from the DNA. The profile shows around 1,100,000 clones, 60% to 80% of them singletons. The chain links TRBV7-9 to TRBJ2-2; D gene ambiguous. This clonotype originated in a man between 18 and 29 years old in good health. Some clones in this sample may be carry-over from other donors' samples. Sequencing was carried out using memory CD4+ T cells from PBMCs. Indicated subset: CD45RA-negative fraction. CDR3: CASSLVITTGELFF. As DNA, the CDR3 is TGTGCCAGCAGCTTAGTAATTACCACCGGGGAGCTGTTTTTT.